The clone carrying this TCR beta chain has ten or more counts. The antigen is not known. TCRdb analysed the reads with MiXCR anew, one entry per CDR3 protein. Of approximately 630,000 distinct CDR3 sequences listed, roughly 24% are singletons. This sample is part of a study of T cell repertoires in cytomegalovirus infection. Study background: Public TCR beta signatures indicated both CMV infection and matching HLA type.

Whole-study results and caveats: Of the TCR beta families, the public ones yielded a cumulative frequency that identified carriers of CMV plus the relevant HLA. Dominating the ex vivo response were TCR beta clonotypes that were CMV-specific and HLA-C-restricted.

V shed 5 bases, J shed 5 bases, and the junction held 11 bases outside the gene matches. From germline, CDR1 is MDHEN and CDR2 SYDVKM. There are 16 residues in the CDR3. Sequencing used CD8+ T cells from PBMCs. The source is a human donor in good health (CMV status not recorded). Some clones in this sample may be carry-over from other donors' samples. This chain connects TRBV28 to TRBJ2-1; TRBD1 matches 8 bases. The CDR3 coding sequence is TGTGCCAGCAGTACCCTTCAGGGGGCACCAGACAATGAGCAGTTCTTC. It is translated as CASSTLQGAPDNEQFF.